This TCR beta chain was sequenced during a study of control samples from healthy donors and cancer patients (dated by TCRdb to between 2020 and 2021). The library was prepared using the immunoSEQ multiplex PCR assay. The source is immuneACCESS, and TCRdb retained only in-frame sequences with V and J called. Part of the clones is not carried over; for the studies checked, unresolved V genes explain less than half of this, and the remainder is unexplained. In this sample the table shows around 96,000 clones, 93% of which occur a single time. The top ten constitute around 8.5% of the sample. The junction shows trimming of 0 bases on V and 2 bases on J, plus 14 bases between the germline ends. CDR1 and CDR2 were assigned from the germline V gene as LGHNA and YSLEER. The CDR3 contains 16 residues, cysteine and phenylalanine counted. Only the CDR3 region is kept as DNA, spanning 48 bases read in frame from base 1.

In the case of this clone: It has no known antigen specificity. Base qualities are missing; no much larger clone stands one base away.

Source material: blood. This TCR was recovered from a man between 18 and 29 years old in good health. The chain employs TRBV4-3 and TRBJ2-7, and TRBD2 may be the D gene, going by 6 matching bases. The bases are TGCGCCAGCAGCCAAGATGGAGTTAGCGGAACCTACGAGCAGTACTTC. This translates into CASSQDGVSGTYEQYF.